The 8 T cell receptor beta chains below all came from one sample that was sequenced in a study of blood T cell repertoires in COVID-19 (dated by TCRdb to the early 2020s). Library preparation was by the immunoSEQ multiplex PCR assay. The immuneACCESS repertoire file appears here via TCRdb, limited to in-frame rearrangements. These files lack a portion of the clones; in checked studies, under half of the deficit traces to unresolved V genes, and the cause of the others is not known. Within this sample are approximately 170,000 clones, with about 86% of them counted one time only. The ten largest clones capture roughly a fifth of the sample. The sample comprised peripheral blood. These receptors came from a woman aged 70-85 years who had recovered from COVID-19.

This clone was found once. The V and J genes are TRBV11-3 and TRBJ1-1; TRBD1 matches at 7 bases. V was pared by 5 bases and J by 5 bases, with 5 bases of the junction left unmatched. The germline V gene has CDR1 SGHNT and CDR2 YENEEA. CDR3 length: 13 amino acids. This CDR3 reads CASSPRQGTEAFF. The CDR3, as DNA: TGTGCCAGCAGCCCCCGACAGGGAACTGAAGCTTTCTTT.

The rearrangement links TRBV30 to TRBJ2-1; TRBD2 matches at 13 bases. V shed 7 bases, J shed 5 bases, and the junction held 5 bases outside the gene matches. The germline V gene has CDR1 GTSNPN and CDR2 SVGIG (reference sequence). The CDR3 is 14 residues long. The chain's CDR3 is CASGGLAGNNEQFF. DNA of the CDR3: TGTGCCTCGGGGGGACTAGCGGGAAACAATGAGCAGTTCTTC.

The chain recombines TRBV2 with TRBJ1-2, with a possible D match to TRBD1 (5 bases). Germline CDR1 SNHLY, CDR2 FYNNEI. The CDR3 is made up of 15 amino acids. V lost 1 base, J lost 4 bases, and 13 bases lay in between. CDR3 residues: CASSEGQGWAYGYTF. The CDR3 DNA sequence: TGTGCCAGCAGTGAAGGGCAGGGTTGGGCCTATGGCTACACCTTC.

The rearrangement links TRBV7-2 to TRBJ1-1; no clear D. Germline V gene lookup returns CDR1 SGHTA and CDR2 FQGNSA. Trimming pared 5 bases from V and 0 bases from J, leaving 7 bases between. The CDR3 extends over 13 amino acids. The CDR3 region is CASSPHMNTEAFF. The DNA for the CDR3 is TGTGCCAGCAGCCCTCACATGAACACTGAAGCTTTCTTT.

This chain uses TRBV3-1 (or the pseudogene TRBV3-2) with TRBJ1-1; the match to TRBD1 covers 9 bases. CDR1 LGHDT and CDR2 YNNKEL come from the germline V gene (reference sequence). After removal of 5 bases from V and 1 base from J, the junction contained 8 bases not matched to a gene. The CDR3 has 16 amino acids. CDR3 sequence reads: CASSTPGQGKNTEAFF. For the CDR3, the DNA is TGTGCCAGCAGCACACCGGGACAGGGAAAGAACACTGAAGCTTTCTTT.

J is TRBJ2-7 and V is TRBV5-6; possible D gene TRBD2, 5 bases. Germline values: CDR1 SGHDT, CDR2 YYEEEE. This CDR3 has 14 residues. V was pared by 4 bases and J by 6 bases, with 17 bases between. Here the CDR3 DNA reads TGTGCCAGCAGCGAACCGGGGTCCCGGGGCGAGCAGTACTTC. Translation: CASSEPGSRGEQYF.

The chain links TRBV11-2 to TRBJ2-1; tentatively, D is TRBD2 (6 bases). This CDR3 contains 14 residues. CDR1 and CDR2 (germline): SGHAT, FQNNGV. Trimming removed 3 bases from V and 10 bases from J, with 16 bases in between. CDR3 coding DNA: TGTGCCAGCAGCTTGGCCCATGGTGGGGGGGAGCAGTTCTTC. Its protein is CASSLAHGGGEQFF.

The V gene is TRBV5-4, the J gene TRBJ1-2, with 7 bases matching TRBD1. CDR3 length: 14 amino acids. Trimming removed 3 bases from V and 4 bases from J; junction bases left unmatched: 6. Germline V gene lookup returns CDR1 SGHNT and CDR2 YYREEE (reference sequence). The CDR3 region has the DNA TGTGCCAGCAGCTCCCCGACAGGGCTCTATGGCTACACCTTC. The encoded protein is CASSSPTGLYGYTF. The whole variable domain, remainder taken from reference TRBV5-4 and TRBJ1-2, is ETGVTQSPTHLIKTRGQQVTLRCSSQSGHNTVSWYQQALGQGPQFIFQYYREEENGRGNFPPRFSGLQFPNYSSELNVNALELDDSALYLCASSSPTGLYGYTFGSGTRLTVV.